What follows are 28 T cell receptor beta chains derived from one specimen sequenced in a study of T-cell reconstitution after alpha-beta-depleted transplantation in children. Unique molecular identifiers were used to barcode this TCRbeta library. MiXCR, applied by TCRdb to the PCR reads, yields one record per CDR3 protein. The sample holds around 700,000 distinct CDR3 sequences, less than 15% seen once. The specimen was PBMCs, collected before TCRalphabeta/CD19-depleted stem cell transplant. The receptors come from a girl aged 2-10 years with congenital amegakaryocytic thrombocytopenia, due to receive a stem cell transplant.

This clonotype was picked up a small number of times. This chain uses TRBV20-1 with TRBJ2-5; no firm D call. This CDR3 region has 12 residues. The V gene's germline CDR1 is DFQATT and CDR2 SNEGSKA (reference sequence). CDR3: CSGFYRQETQYF. The CDR3 DNA sequence: TGCAGCGGATTTTATAGGCAAGAGACCCAGTACTTC.

This clonotype has at least ten counts. The V call is TRBV6-1, the J call TRBJ1-2; 10 bases match TRBD1. Germline V gene data show CDR1 as MNHNS and CDR2 as SASEGT. CDR3 length: 14 amino acids. V lost 6 bases to trimming and J lost 10 bases; unmatched junction nucleotides: 11. Written as DNA, the CDR3 is TGTGCCAGCAGCCCCCCGGGACAGGGGCCTTCCTACACCTTC. Encoded protein: CASSPPGQGPSYTF.

V usage is TRBV29-1 and J usage is TRBJ2-5; D call uncertain. Germline V gene lookup returns CDR1 SQVTM and CDR2 ANQGSEA. Trimming left V 4 bases short and J 2 bases short, with 11 bases between. The CDR3 covers 13 residues. CDR3 region: CSVAPNLQETQYF. The CDR3 DNA reads as TGCAGCGTTGCCCCCAACCTTCAAGAGACCCAGTACTTC.

The rearrangement uses TRBV20-1 and TRBJ2-5; maybe TRBD2 (6 bases). V lost 6 bases and J 2 bases, leaving 16 bases between the germline ends. The germline V gene has CDR1 DFQATT and CDR2 SNEGSKA (reference sequence). CDR3 length equals 14 residues. The CDR3 region is CSAKSGRSQETQYF. The CDR3 nucleotides read TGCAGTGCCAAGTCCGGGAGAAGTCAAGAGACCCAGTACTTC.

This clonotype has at least ten counts. CDR3: CASSTTRVGYTQYF. CDR3 sequence (DNA): TGTGCCAGCAGCACAACTAGGGTTGGTTATACGCAGTATTTT. The chain carries TRBV6-2 or TRBV6-3 and TRBJ2-3; perhaps TRBD2 as D (5 bases). Germline assignment: CDR1 MNHEY and CDR2 SVGEGT. The germline V and J ends were trimmed by 6 bases and 7 bases, with 17 bases remaining between them. The CDR3 consists of 14 residues.

This clonotype was detected many times. The chain combines TRBV11-2 with TRBJ2-1, with D perhaps TRBD2 (7 bases). The CDR3 is made up of 16 amino acids. The V end lost 5 bases, the J end lost 8 bases, and 22 bases lay between the germline ends. CDR1 and CDR2 from the germline V gene are SGHAT and FQNNGV. The CDR3 is CASSQRGAGVLDEQFF. DNA of the CDR3: TGTGCCAGCAGCCAACGGGGGGCGGGAGTCTTGGATGAGCAGTTCTTC. The whole variable domain, remainder taken from reference TRBV11-2 and TRBJ2-1, is EAGVAQSPRYKIIEKRQSVAFWCNPISGHATLYWYQQILGQGPKLLIQFQNNGVVDDSQLPKDRFSAERLKGVDSTLKIQPAKLEDSAVYLCASSQRGAGVLDEQFFGPGTRLTVL.

This clonotype was observed a handful of times. The rearrangement uses TRBV5-1 and TRBJ2-2; 7 bases are a match to TRBD1. The length of the CDR3 is 16 residues. V trimming: 7 bases; J trimming: 0 bases; junction bases outside the gene matches: 9. Germline-derived CDR1 and CDR2 are SGHRS and YFSETQ. The CDR3 sequence is CASFPRDSPNTGELFF. DNA of the CDR3: TGCGCCAGCTTCCCAAGGGACAGCCCGAACACCGGGGAGCTGTTTTTT.

This clonotype showed up just a few times. DNA for the CDR3: TGTGCCAGTAGATCCGAGGCGGGCACTGAAGCTTTCTTT. It codes for CASRSEAGTEAFF. The chain recombines TRBV19 with TRBJ1-1, with no clear D. CDR1 and CDR2 from the germline V gene are LNHDA and SQIVND (reference sequence). The germline V and J ends were trimmed by 6 bases and 4 bases, with 12 bases remaining between them. The CDR3 consists of 13 residues.

In its sample, this clonotype was seen many times. This rearrangement joins TRBV7-6 to TRBJ1-5; 9 nucleotides align to TRBD1. The CDR3 is made up of 19 amino acids. J gave up 5 bases and V 5 bases, and 19 bases lay outside the gene matches. Germline V gene lookup returns CDR1 SGHVS and CDR2 FNYEAQ. CDR3 DNA: TGTGCCAGCAGCAACCAGGCCGGGACAGGGCACTTGTTGGATCAGCCCCAGCATTTT. It specifies CASSNQAGTGHLLDQPQHF.

This clonotype has ten or more counts. The chain joins TRBV21-1 to TRBJ2-7; the table assigns TRBD2, which was not confirmed against the DNA. TRBV21-1 is annotated as a pseudogene. CDR3 size: 20 residues. CDR3 sequence reads: CASSKITFSLFSGRTYEQYF. The CDR3, as DNA: TGTGCCAGCAGCAAAATCACATTTAGCCTGTTTAGCGGACGAACCTACGAGCAGTACTTC.

The genes are TRBV6-2 or TRBV6-3 and TRBJ2-1, with TRBD1 matching 9 bases. V dropped 6 bases and J dropped 0; count of bases not matched to a gene: 21. This CDR3 has 21 amino acids. Germline-derived CDR1 and CDR2 are MNHEY and SVGEGT. CDR3 sequence: CASSLVWDRAGSLSSYNEQFF. DNA for the CDR3: TGTGCCAGCAGCCTCGTCTGGGACAGGGCAGGCTCTCTCAGCTCCTACAATGAGCAGTTCTTC.

The chain recombines TRBV20-1 with TRBJ2-1; TRBD2 aligns across 11 bases. J was trimmed by 0 bases and V by 6 bases; bases with no gene match: 10. This CDR3 is 17 amino acids long. Per the germline V gene, CDR1 is DFQATT and CDR2 is SNEGSKA (reference sequence). The CDR3 spells CSAKTSGDTGSYNEQFF. As DNA, the CDR3 is TGCAGTGCCAAGACTAGCGGGGATACGGGCTCCTACAATGAGCAGTTCTTC.

The chain carries TRBV14 and TRBJ2-7; 7 bases agree with TRBD2. The trim removed 7 bases at V and 0 bases at J, leaving 6 bases unmatched. This CDR3 is built from 14 residues. Germline-derived CDR1 and CDR2 are SGHDN and FVKESK. The CDR3 DNA reads as TGTGCCAGCACCGAGGGAGGGAGCTCCTACGAGCAGTACTTC. Its translation: CASTEGGSSYEQYF. The entire variable domain, with the rest obtained from reference TRBV14 and TRBJ2-7, is as follows: EAGVTQFPSHSVIEKGQTVTLRCDPISGHDNLYWYRRVMGKEIKFLLHFVKESKQDESGMPNNRFLAERTGGTYSTLKVQPAELEDSGVYFCASTEGGSSYEQYFGPGTRLTVT.

This clonotype was seen many times. The rearrangement joins TRBV5-1 to TRBJ2-1; TRBD2 matches 13 bases. The CDR3 loop spans 18 amino acids. Germline trimming cut 4 bases from V and 7 bases from J; bases unmatched to any gene: 14. Germline V gene sequence: CDR1 SGHRS, CDR2 YFSETQ. The CDR3 sequence: CASSGRQGLAGRWNEQFF. The DNA of the CDR3 is TGCGCCAGCAGCGGACGTCAGGGACTAGCGGGAAGGTGGAATGAGCAGTTCTTC.

This clonotype was observed at least ten times. The chain couples TRBV10-3 to TRBJ2-1; D possibly corresponds to TRBD1 (5 bases). V lost 6 bases to trimming and J lost 1 base, with 10 bases between them. The length of the CDR3 is 14 residues. Germline CDR1 is ENHRY and CDR2 is SYGVKD. CDR3 sequence: CAISDSVSYNEQFF. The CDR3, as DNA: TGTGCCATCAGCGACAGTGTATCCTACAATGAGCAGTTCTTC.

A remark on this clonotype: A read error may explain this, as a much larger clone is one base away. The chain links TRBV20-1 to TRBJ2-1; tentative D call: TRBD2 (7 bases). The CDR3 covers 16 residues. Germline V gene lookup returns CDR1 DFQATT and CDR2 SNEGSKA (reference sequence). This CDR3 reads CSAPRGAAGTYNEQLF. CDR3 bases: TGCAGTGCTCCCCGGGGGGCAGCGGGTACCTACAATGAGCAGCTCTTC.

The chain recombines TRBV20-1 with TRBJ2-5, with 10 bases aligning to TRBD1. Looked up from germline, CDR1 is DFQATT and CDR2 is SNEGSKA (reference sequence). The CDR3 has 15 amino acids. J gave up 4 bases and V 5 bases, and 10 bases lay outside the gene matches. CDR3 DNA sequence: TGCAGTGCTTCAACCGGGACAGGGGTTTTAGAGACCCAGTACTTC. It yields the protein CSASTGTGVLETQYF.

This clonotype was recorded a few times. The rearrangement joins TRBV7-7 to TRBJ2-1; the match to TRBD2 covers 11 bases. The CDR3 is made up of 18 amino acids. The germline gives CDR1 SSHAT, CDR2 FNYEAQ (reference sequence). The V and J ends lost 1 base and 7 bases, in that order; junction bases with no gene match: 12. The CDR3 sequence: CASSLDGFLAGGANEQFF. Written as DNA, the CDR3 is TGTGCCAGCAGCTTAGATGGTTTTCTAGCGGGAGGAGCGAATGAGCAGTTCTTC.

The CDR3 is CASRVRDSSETQYF. The CDR3 bases are TGCGCCAGCAGGGTGCGGGACAGCTCAGAGACCCAGTACTTC. The gene calls are TRBV5-1 and TRBJ2-5, with a tentative D call TRBD1 (7 bases). The CDR3 consists of 14 residues. Trimming cost V 5 bases and J 4 bases, with 15 bases left between them. The V gene's germline CDR1 is SGHRS and CDR2 YFSETQ.

Many counts were recorded for this clonotype. This sequence joins TRBV11-2 and TRBJ2-7; D gene ambiguous. V lost 0 bases to trimming and J lost 5 bases, with 11 bases between them. The germline V gene encodes CDR1 SGHAT and CDR2 FQNNGV. The CDR3 is 14 residues long. The CDR3 DNA reads TGTGCCAGCAGCTTAGACCCATTGGCCAACGAGCAGTACTTC. Translation: CASSLDPLANEQYF.

This clonotype was detected ten times or more. Germline is not matched at one junction end, which may reflect a read error. The chain couples TRBV20-1 to TRBJ2-1, with D perhaps given as TRBD1 or TRBD2 (6 bases each). Germline V gives CDR1 DFQATT, CDR2 SNEGSKA (reference sequence). The length of the CDR3 is 16 residues. DNA for the CDR3: TGCAGTGCAAGAGAGGGGGGCGGGACCATTTACAATGAGCAGTTCTTC. It is translated as CSAREGGGTIYNEQFF.

This clonotype was detected ten times or more. The chain joins TRBV12-3 or TRBV12-4 to TRBJ2-1; 10 bases match TRBD2. The junction had 18 bases not matched to a gene; V was cut back by 5 bases and J by 8 bases. This CDR3 has 18 residues. Written as DNA, the CDR3 is TGTGCCAGCAGTCCTCACCTAGGGAAGCGGGAGGGCCTAGATGAGCAGTTCTTC. Translation gives CASSPHLGKREGLDEQFF.

This clonotype was picked up many times. The chain couples TRBV6-2 or TRBV6-3 to TRBJ1-2; 9 bases line up with TRBD1. The CDR3 loop spans 16 amino acids. V gave up 7 bases and J gave up 0 bases; unmatched junction bases: 9. Per germline, CDR1 MNHEY and CDR2 SVGEGT. As DNA, the CDR3 is TGTGCCAGCATCCGGGACAGGGAGTCCCCTAACTATGGCTACACCTTC. As protein: CASIRDRESPNYGYTF.

This clonotype was seen at least ten times. The V gene is TRBV7-7, the J gene TRBJ2-5; 9 bases fit TRBD1. Germline V CDR1 and CDR2: SSHAT, FNYEAQ (reference sequence). V lost 5 bases to trimming and J lost 4 bases; unmatched junction nucleotides: 11. The CDR3 spans 16 residues. CDR3 protein: CASSPSLGQGSETQYF. Written as DNA, the CDR3 is TGTGCCAGCAGCCCTAGTCTGGGACAGGGCTCAGAGACCCAGTACTTC.

This rearrangement joins TRBV5-1 to TRBJ2-7, with D hard to call. Deletions cut 0 bases from V and 5 bases from J, with 9 bases between. Germline V gives CDR1 SGHRS, CDR2 YFSETQ. This CDR3 is built from 13 residues. DNA for the CDR3: TGCGCCAGCAGCTTGGAGGCAGTAAACGAGCAGTACTTC. The encoded protein is CASSLEAVNEQYF.

This clonotype has at least ten counts. The gene calls are TRBV20-1 and TRBJ2-7; maybe TRBD2 (5 bases). Germline lookup yields CDR1 DFQATT and CDR2 SNEGSKA (reference sequence). This CDR3 region has 14 residues. V gave up 0 bases and J gave up 3 bases, with 12 bases separating them. CDR3 in amino acids: CSARDPSRNYEQYF. CDR3 DNA: TGCAGTGCTAGAGATCCTAGCCGGAACTACGAGCAGTACTTC.

The rearrangement uses TRBV3-1 and TRBJ2-7; no firm D call. Trimming cost V 6 bases and J 4 bases, with 16 bases left between them. This CDR3 has 14 amino acids. Germline lookup yields CDR1 LGHDT and CDR2 YNNKEL (reference sequence). The CDR3 region has the DNA TGTGCCAGCAGGCGAGACCTCAATCCGTACGAGCAGTACTTC. It encodes CASRRDLNPYEQYF.

As to this clonotype: A single base separates this from a much larger clone, so it may be a read error. The V gene is TRBV20-1, the J gene TRBJ2-3, with a possible D match to TRBD2 (5 bases). The CDR3 length is 15 residues. V dropped 2 bases and J dropped 1 base, with 13 bases sitting between them. Germline V CDR1 and CDR2: DFQATT, SNEGSKA (reference sequence). In DNA form, the CDR3 reads TGCAGTGCTAGAATAGCGAGAGCTGGCACAGATACGCAGTATTTT. Residues: CSARIARAGTDTQYF.